Shown below are 27 T cell receptor beta chains from a single sample sequenced in a study of blood T cells in healthy people across ages (dated by TCRdb to the mid-2010s). Library creation used 5' RACE. The data were produced on an Illumina HiSeq 2500. The second PCR ran for roughly 6 to 11 cycles and used a J-beta primer mix along with a sample-barcoded 5' primer. The raw public reads went through TCRdb reprocessing: fastp at Q25, MiXCR clone calling, in-frame beta chains kept. Rows matching on CDR3 protein sequence are summarized as one entry with the most common DNA and genes. The sample table contains 630,000 or so distinct CDR3 sequences; only one count was recorded for approximately 31% of them. The top ten hold less than 20% of the sample. The sample taken for sequencing was blood. These receptors were collected from an elderly woman in good health. Donor details come from another sample of the same person, matched by shared clones.

This clonotype was observed a few times. The rearrangement links TRBV20-1 to TRBJ1-1, with D tentatively TRBD1 (5 bases). The CDR3 length is 12 residues. Trimming pared 6 bases from V and 9 bases from J, leaving 17 bases between. Looked up from germline, CDR1 is DFQATT and CDR2 is SNEGSKA (reference sequence). Here the CDR3 reads CSAAEGQSKAFF. CDR3 DNA sequence: TGCAGTGCCGCGGAGGGGCAGTCTAAAGCTTTCTTT.

V gene TRBV7-9 combines with J gene TRBJ2-1; 10 nucleotides match TRBD1. The CDR3 length is 14 residues. Germline assignment: CDR1 SEHNR and CDR2 FQNEAQ (reference sequence). V lost 8 bases to trimming and J lost 7 bases; unmatched junction nucleotides: 8. The CDR3: CASGSGQGKNEQFF. DNA for the CDR3: TGTGCCAGCGGCTCGGGACAGGGGAAGAATGAGCAGTTCTTC.

The sample holds a few counts of this clonotype. This rearrangement joins TRBV30 to TRBJ2-2; 7 nucleotides match TRBD1. Germline CDR1 is GTSNPN and CDR2 is SVGIG (reference sequence). J was trimmed by 4 bases and V by 2 bases; bases with no gene match: 10. CDR3 length: 16 amino acids. In DNA form, the CDR3 reads TGTGCCTGGAGTCGTCGACAGGGTGCGGGCACCGGGGAGCTGTTTTTT. This codes for CAWSRRQGAGTGELFF.

The count of this clonotype is one. Possible read error: a much larger clone is one base away. The chain couples TRBV7-2 to TRBJ1-1; D not resolved. The CDR3 totals 12 residues. The germline gives CDR1 SGHTA, CDR2 FQGNSA. The CDR3 region has the DNA TGTGCCAGCAGCTTAGGGAGGGCTGAAGTTTTCTTT. Its protein product is CASSLGRAEVFF.

The chain couples TRBV7-9 to TRBJ1-1; a possible D gene is TRBD1 (5 bases). CDR3 length: 14 amino acids. The ends were cut back, 4 bases at V and 11 bases at J, with 20 bases in the middle. Germline values: CDR1 SEHNR, CDR2 FQNEAQ (reference sequence). The CDR3 DNA sequence: TGTGCCAGCAGCTCAAGGCTCGGGGCAGCAAGGGCTTTCTTT. Translating it yields CASSSRLGAARAFF.

This rearrangement joins TRBV29-1 to TRBJ2-3, with no clear D. CDR1 is SQVTM and CDR2 is ANQGSEA in the germline V gene. Trimming cost V 8 bases and J 0 bases, with 9 bases left between them. The CDR3 is made up of 12 amino acids. CDR3 sequence reads: CSIGRSTDTQYF. In nucleotides, the CDR3 is TGCAGCATAGGACGGAGCACAGATACGCAGTATTTT.

This clonotype was recorded at least ten times. V is TRBV6-2 or TRBV6-3 and J is TRBJ2-3; D tentatively reads TRBD1 or TRBD2 (5 bases each). The CDR3 loop spans 17 amino acids. The V end lost 2 bases, the J end lost 2 bases, and 17 bases lay between the germline ends. Germline V gene sequence: CDR1 MNHEY, CDR2 SVGEGT. In DNA form, the CDR3 reads TGTGCCAGCAGTTACGGGGGTCTATCGCCCTTCACAGATACGCAGTATTTT. This sequence encodes CASSYGGLSPFTDTQYF.

In this sample, this clonotype turned up a few times. The V and J genes are TRBV6-5 and TRBJ1-1, with a tentative D call TRBD1 (6 bases). Germline assignment: CDR1 MNHEY and CDR2 SVGAGI. CDR3 length equals 16 residues. V was pared by 2 bases and J by 0 bases, with 13 bases between. Here the CDR3 DNA reads TGTGCCAGCAGTTACAGGACAGTCAGAATGAACACTGAAGCTTTCTTT. As protein: CASSYRTVRMNTEAFF.

This clonotype was detected many times. The V gene is TRBV15, the J gene TRBJ2-5; 10 bases align to TRBD2. Looked up from germline, CDR1 is LNHNV and CDR2 is YYDKDF (reference sequence). The CDR3 consists of 16 residues. J gave up 5 bases and V 1 base, and 7 bases lay outside the gene matches. This CDR3 is CATSRAPLAGVETQYF. CDR3 bases: TGTGCCACCAGCAGAGCCCCTCTAGCGGGGGTGGAGACCCAGTACTTC.

This rearrangement joins TRBV18 to TRBJ1-5; no definite D call. Germline values: CDR1 KGHSH, CDR2 LQKENI. CDR3 length: 15 amino acids. The germline V and J ends were trimmed by 5 bases and 2 bases, with 13 bases remaining between them. Here the CDR3 reads CASSTYGTGNQPQHF. The DNA for the CDR3 is TGTGCCAGCTCAACCTACGGAACTGGCAATCAGCCCCAGCATTTT.

V gene TRBV27 combines with J gene TRBJ1-2; D not resolved. Trimming removed 3 bases at V and 6 bases at J, with 11 bases between. CDR1 is MNHEY and CDR2 is SMNVEV in the germline V gene (reference sequence). The CDR3 length is 13 residues. Written as DNA, the CDR3 is TGTGCCAGCAGTTTTAGAGGGCTGAATGGCTACACCTTC. The encoded protein is CASSFRGLNGYTF.

This clonotype has just a few counts. This chain links TRBV7-8 with TRBJ1-5; possible D gene TRBD1, 6 bases. The germline V gene has CDR1 SGHVS and CDR2 FQNEAQ. V was shortened by 5 bases and J by 6 bases, with 11 bases between the two germline ends. The length of the CDR3 is 13 residues. CDR3 sequence reads: CASSLGGPQPQHF. CDR3 DNA: TGTGCCAGCAGCCTAGGGGGTCCTCAGCCCCAGCATTTT.

This clonotype was seen repeatedly, ten times or more. The chain carries TRBV20-1 and TRBJ2-5; D possibly corresponds to TRBD1 (6 bases). V shed 5 bases and J shed 7 bases, with 23 bases lying between them. This CDR3 spans 15 amino acids. CDR1 and CDR2 from the germline V gene are DFQATT and SNEGSKA (reference sequence). The CDR3 loop is CSAPEVGAPSGTQYF. Here the CDR3 DNA reads TGCAGTGCTCCCGAGGTGGGGGCCCCGAGTGGGACCCAGTACTTC.

This clonotype was seen ten or more times. The chain uses TRBV20-1 and TRBJ2-1; D may match TRBD1 or TRBD2 (5 bases each). The CDR3 length is 16 residues. CDR1 and CDR2 from the germline V gene are DFQATT and SNEGSKA (reference sequence). The V end lost 2 bases, the J end lost 0 bases, and 14 bases lay between the germline ends. The CDR3 bases are TGCAGTGCTAGACCGACATGGGGGAGCTCCTACAATGAGCAGTTCTTC. It codes for CSARPTWGSSYNEQFF.

The CDR3 region is CSAGVVAYEQYF. In nucleotides, the CDR3 is TGCAGTGCTGGGGTGGTGGCCTACGAGCAGTACTTC. This chain connects TRBV20-1 to TRBJ2-7; no clear D gene. The CDR3 totals 12 residues. Deletions cut 5 bases from V and 2 bases from J, with 10 bases between. Germline CDR1 and CDR2: DFQATT and SNEGSKA (reference sequence).

The rearrangement links TRBV20-1 to TRBJ2-5, with a tentative D call TRBD1 (5 bases). The closer fit of TRBJ2-7 to the DNA end suggests the J call may be wrong. The CDR3 totals 13 residues. CDR1 and CDR2 (germline): DFQATT, SNEGSKA (reference sequence). The CDR3 here is CSAPPQGPYEQYF. The CDR3 DNA reads as TGCAGTGCTCCGCCTCAGGGTCCCTACGAGCAGTACTTC.

This clonotype was detected ten times or more. The gene calls are TRBV21-1 and TRBJ2-5; TRBD1 is the table's D call and was not checked against the DNA. TRBV21-1 is tagged as a pseudogene. The CDR3 runs to 16 residues. In nucleotides, the CDR3 is TGTGCCAGCAGCAAGTCCCGGGACAGGCTCGAAGAGACCCAGTACTTC. Protein sequence: CASSKSRDRLEETQYF.

This sequence joins TRBV3-1 and TRBJ2-2; D unclear. V was cut by 4 bases and J by 6 bases, with 9 bases left in between. The germline gives CDR1 LGHDT, CDR2 YNNKEL (reference sequence). This CDR3 region has 13 residues. CDR3 bases: TGTGCCAGCAGCCCGACCCGGGCCGGGGAGCTGTTTTTT. Translated, it gives CASSPTRAGELFF.

This clonotype was counted at least ten times. The chain has TRBV18 and TRBJ1-2; 9 positions match TRBD1. This CDR3 has 15 amino acids. The trim removed 3 bases at V and 7 bases at J, leaving 9 bases unmatched. Looked up from germline, CDR1 is KGHSH and CDR2 is LQKENI. CDR3: CASSPRDRDAAGYTF. As DNA, the CDR3 is TGTGCCAGCTCACCCCGGGACAGGGATGCTGCTGGCTACACCTTC.

The rearrangement uses TRBV7-8 and TRBJ2-4, with D perhaps TRBD1 (6 bases). The J call may be in error: the DNA end matches TRBJ2-7 better. The germline V gene has CDR1 SGHVS and CDR2 FQNEAQ. The CDR3 has 15 residues. CDR3 sequence: CASRQKGVSGYEQYF. CDR3 coding DNA: TGTGCCAGCCGACAGAAGGGGGTATCTGGCTACGAGCAGTACTTC.

This clonotype has only a few counts. At one boundary the junction diverges from the germline segment, which might be a read error. The rearrangement uses TRBV30 and TRBJ1-2, with a possible D match to TRBD1 (5 bases). CDR3 length equals 14 residues. In germline, CDR1 is GTSNPN, CDR2 SVGIG (reference sequence). Here the CDR3 reads CAWSEGVPPYRYTF. The CDR3 nucleotides read TGTGCCTGGAGTGAAGGGGTGCCCCCCTATCGCTACACCTTC.

This clonotype has ten or more counts. This rearrangement joins TRBV9 to TRBJ2-3; 11 bases fit TRBD2. J lost 1 base, V lost 3 bases, and 7 bases had no gene match. Germline CDR1 is SGDLS and CDR2 is YYNGEE. This CDR3 region has 17 residues. Here the CDR3 reads CASSASTSGIRTDTQYF. CDR3 nucleotide sequence: TGTGCCAGCAGCGCCTCGACTAGCGGGATTCGCACAGATACGCAGTATTTT.

Ten or more counts support this clonotype. The DNA for the CDR3 is TGTGCCAGCAGCGCGAGACGGACAACCCGGAGGGCAGATACGCAGTATTTT. This codes for CASSARRTTRRADTQYF. The chain links TRBV11-2 to TRBJ2-3, with D maybe TRBD2 (6 bases). CDR1 and CDR2 from the germline V gene are SGHAT and FQNNGV. This CDR3 is built from 17 residues. With 5 bases removed from V and 4 bases from J, the gap between germline ends came to 22 bases.

Ten or more counts support this clonotype. The V and J genes are TRBV20-1 and TRBJ2-5; D perhaps matches TRBD1 (5 bases). V gave up 3 bases and J gave up 0 bases, with 17 bases separating them. CDR3 size: 16 residues. Germline CDR1 DFQATT, CDR2 SNEGSKA (reference sequence). CDR3 nucleotides: TGCAGTGCTAGTCCCACCCAGGGAACCTACCAAGAGACCCAGTACTTC. This translates into CSASPTQGTYQETQYF.

This clonotype was seen only once. This may come from a read error, since a much larger clone is one base off. The V and J genes are TRBV7-2 and TRBJ2-7; D call uncertain. This CDR3 comprises 14 residues. V was trimmed by 2 bases and J by 3 bases, leaving 11 bases between them. Germline loops: CDR1 SGHTA, CDR2 FQGNSA. DNA of the CDR3: TGTGCCAGCAGCTTAAGACCCCGAGGCTACGAGCAGTACTTC. This encodes CASSLRPRGYEQYF.

This clonotype has ten or more counts. The chain links TRBV4-3 to TRBJ2-1; no clear D. The CDR3 has 15 amino acids. Trimming removed 0 bases from V and 7 bases from J, with 13 bases in between. Germline CDR1 LGHNA, CDR2 YSLEER. In DNA, the CDR3 is TGCGCCAGCAGCCAAGATCTGGCCGGCGCAAATGAGCAGTTCTTC. Protein: CASSQDLAGANEQFF.

There are many counts of this clonotype. J is TRBJ2-7 and V is TRBV7-2; TRBD2 matches at 7 bases. Germline CDR1 and CDR2: SGHTA and FQGNSA. After removal of 4 bases from V and 1 base from J, the junction contained 4 bases not matched to a gene. This CDR3 is built from 14 residues. In nucleotides, the CDR3 is TGTGCCAGCAGCTCAGCGGGGCTATCCTACGAGCAGTACTTC. This translates into CASSSAGLSYEQYF.